This T cell receptor beta chain was recovered during a study of blood T cell repertoires in COVID-19. Study summary: Collection of acute and convalescent COVID-19 samples took place in the United States, Italy and Spain.

The CDR3 loop spans 15 amino acids. Germline assignment: CDR1 SNHLY and CDR2 FYNNEI. V was pared by 3 bases and J by 1 base, with 12 bases between. A few counts support this clone. TCRdb keeps only in-frame clones here, not all; method: immunoSEQ multiplex PCR. This sample has about 170,000 clones, with around three quarters found just once. The receptor's source is a woman in her 70s in a cohort exposed to, infected with or recovered from COVID-19 (not recorded which). This sequence joins TRBV2 and TRBJ1-1; D perhaps matches TRBD1 (5 bases). Sequenced material: PBMCs or T cells enriched from blood (not recorded which). The CDR3 region has the DNA TGTGCCAGCAGTGATCTGGGGAGGGGGAACACTGAAGCTTTCTTT. This gives the protein CASSDLGRGNTEAFF.